The entry below describes one TCR beta chain. Germline CDR1 SGHNT, CDR2 YENEEA. J lost 5 bases, V lost 5 bases, and 7 bases had no gene match. CDR3 size: 15 residues. Sequencing used immunoSEQ multiplex PCR; TCRdb keeps in-frame clones, though not all of them. The repertoire holds roughly 200,000 clones, 90% seen once, with 0.5% to 0.65% in the top ten. The data originate from a study of blood T cell repertoires in COVID-19. Study-wide background: PBMCs, B-cell-depleted T cells, or T cells were the source of the cDNA or gDNA that made up the material.

The sequence derives from a man aged 45-65 years with acute or convalescent COVID-19. Sequencing input: peripheral blood. The chain has TRBV11-3 and TRBJ2-1; TRBD1 matches at 9 bases. The CDR3, as DNA: TGTGCCAGCAGCCTTGGTTGGGACAGGGACAATGAGCAGTTCTTC. It encodes CASSLGWDRDNEQFF.